One T cell receptor (beta chain) is described in this entry. Original methodology: From reference gene primer amplification, estimates of nucleated cell counts were derived. TCRdb keeps only in-frame clones here, not all; method: immunoSEQ multiplex PCR. V and J calls and clone size are copied from that table; D and trimming were computed from the DNA. Of roughly 190,000 clones in the sample, about nine tenths were seen once. The sample belongs to a study of blood T cell repertoires in COVID-19. Study context: From the United States, Italy and Spain came samples of acute and convalescent COVID-19. Sources were T cells, B-cell-depleted T cells, or PBMCs; the material itself was cDNA or gDNA.

Germline lookup yields CDR1 LNHDA and CDR2 SQIVND (reference sequence). CDR3 length: 12 amino acids. The ends were cut back, 5 bases at V and 11 bases at J, with 15 bases in the middle. The sequenced material came from peripheral blood. The chain links TRBV19 to TRBJ1-1, with D hard to call. The TCR sequence derives from a man between 65 and 85 years old with acute or convalescent COVID-19. Here the CDR3 DNA reads TGTGCCAGTAGTCCCGTCATGAAGGAGGCTTTCTTT. Translating it yields CASSPVMKEAFF. The full variable domain, completed using reference TRBV19 and TRBJ1-1, is DGGITQSPKYLFRKEGQNVTLSCEQNLNHDAMYWYRQDPGQGLRLIYYSQIVNDFQKGDIAEGYSVSREKKESFPLTVTSAQKNPTAFYLCASSPVMKEAFFGQGTRLTVV.